One sample yielded the 12 T cell receptor beta chains listed below, sequenced in a study of blood T cell repertoires in COVID-19. TCRdb's table, derived via immunoSEQ multiplex PCR, lists solely in-frame clones and lacks some. The table lists 130,000 to 150,000 clones, approximately 80% of them singletons. The sample was peripheral blood. The receptors originated from a woman aged 45-65 years with acute or convalescent COVID-19.

There are a few counts of this clone. This chain links TRBV3-1 (or the pseudogene TRBV3-2) with TRBJ1-2; 9 nucleotides align to TRBD1. The junction had 4 bases not matched to a gene; V was cut back by 3 bases and J by 5 bases. The CDR3 is made up of 14 amino acids. Looked up from germline, CDR1 is LGHDT and CDR2 is YNNKEL (reference sequence). The CDR3 region is CASSQVQGAYGYTF. Here the CDR3 DNA reads TGTGCCAGCAGCCAGGTACAGGGGGCGTATGGCTACACCTTC.

The gene calls are TRBV9 and TRBJ1-6; 8 bases are shared with TRBD1. Germline CDR1 SGDLS, CDR2 YYNGEE. The CDR3 contains 14 residues. After removal of 2 bases from V and 10 bases from J, the junction contained 5 bases not matched to a gene. CDR3 protein: CASSVDRGGSPLHF. Written as DNA, the CDR3 is TGTGCCAGCAGCGTCGACAGGGGCGGCTCACCCCTCCACTTT.

This clone was counted only a few times. The gene calls are TRBV7-6 and TRBJ1-3; the match to TRBD1 covers 7 bases. Germline CDR1 and CDR2: SGHVS and FNYEAQ. The CDR3 is made up of 17 amino acids. The V segment lost 2 bases and the J segment 0 bases; nucleotides outside the gene matches: 7. CDR3 sequence: CASSLTRTGGSGNTIYF. In DNA form, the CDR3 reads TGTGCCAGCAGCTTAACCCGGACAGGCGGCTCTGGAAACACCATATATTTT.

The gene calls are TRBV27 and TRBJ1-1, with D hard to call. The germline CDR1 and CDR2 sequences are MNHEY and SMNVEV (reference sequence). The CDR3 has 13 amino acids. V was clipped by 3 bases and J by 7 bases, with 12 bases between them. The CDR3 here is CASSFGSGLEAFF. The CDR3 coding sequence is TGTGCCAGCAGTTTCGGTTCAGGCCTTGAAGCTTTCTTT.

A single count supports this clone. The CDR3 region is CASSGSRTGGLNNYGYTF. CDR3 DNA sequence: TGTGCCAGTAGTGGTTCCCGGACAGGGGGCCTCAATAACTATGGCTACACCTTC. J is TRBJ1-2 and V is TRBV19, with TRBD1 identical over 11 bases. Germline assignment: CDR1 LNHDA and CDR2 SQIVND (reference sequence). With V trimmed by 5 bases and J by 1 base, 12 bases remained unmatched. The CDR3 spans 18 residues.

The V gene is TRBV3-1 (or the pseudogene TRBV3-2), the J gene TRBJ1-6; D uncertain. Trimming removed 0 bases at V and 6 bases at J, with 6 bases between. The CDR3 length is 14 residues. The germline CDR1 and CDR2 sequences are LGHDT and YNNKEL (reference sequence). Here the CDR3 reads CASSQDQRNSPLHF. The CDR3 DNA follows: TGTGCCAGCAGCCAAGATCAGCGTAATTCACCCCTCCACTTT.

This clone appeared a single time. The gene calls are TRBV28 and TRBJ1-1; D is unresolved. CDR3 size: 13 residues. Trimming took off 1 base at V and 3 bases at J, with 6 bases between the two ends. Germline CDR1 MDHEN, CDR2 SYDVKM. The CDR3, as DNA: TGTGCCAGCAGTTTATCACAGTACACTGAAGCTTTCTTT. Its translation: CASSLSQYTEAFF.

The rearrangement links TRBV11-2 to TRBJ2-5, with a tentative D call TRBD2 (6 bases). V lost 1 base to trimming and J lost 6 bases, with 9 bases between them. The CDR3 is 13 amino acids. CDR1 and CDR2 (germline): SGHAT, FQNNGV. The CDR3 nucleotides are TGTGCCAGCAGCTTAGGGAGGGTACAGACCCAGTACTTC. Protein sequence: CASSLGRVQTQYF. The whole variable domain, filled in from reference TRBV11-2 and TRBJ2-5, reads EAGVAQSPRYKIIEKRQSVAFWCNPISGHATLYWYQQILGQGPKLLIQFQNNGVVDDSQLPKDRFSAERLKGVDSTLKIQPAKLEDSAVYLCASSLGRVQTQYFGPGTRLLVL.

This chain links TRBV7-9 with TRBJ2-2; D perhaps matches TRBD1 (5 bases). Per the germline V gene, CDR1 is SEHNR and CDR2 is FQNEAQ (reference sequence). V lost 0 bases and J lost 3, with 8 bases in between. The CDR3 spans 15 residues. DNA for the CDR3: TGTGCCAGCAGCTTAGCTACAGGACACACCGGGGAGCTGTTTTTT. It is translated as CASSLATGHTGELFF.

The chain joins TRBV28 to TRBJ1-6, with 10 bases that match TRBD1. This CDR3 has 14 amino acids. The V segment lost 5 bases and the J segment 9 bases; nucleotides outside the gene matches: 4. CDR1 and CDR2 from the germline V gene are MDHEN and SYDVKM. The CDR3 loop is CASSPGQGFSPLHF. The CDR3 DNA follows: TGTGCCAGCAGTCCGGGACAGGGGTTTTCACCCCTCCACTTT.

The rearrangement links TRBV5-4 to TRBJ1-4; D call uncertain. Germline CDR1 and CDR2: SGHNT and YYREEE (reference sequence). This CDR3 is 12 amino acids long. The V and J ends lost 4 bases and 3 bases respectively, with 4 bases between them. The CDR3 sequence: CASSLSNEKLFF. The CDR3 nucleotides are TGTGCCAGCAGCCTCTCTAATGAAAAACTGTTTTTT. Combining the CDR3 with reference TRBV5-4 and TRBJ1-4 gives the whole variable domain ETGVTQSPTHLIKTRGQQVTLRCSSQSGHNTVSWYQQALGQGPQFIFQYYREEENGRGNFPPRFSGLQFPNYSSELNVNALELDDSALYLCASSLSNEKLFFGSGTQLSVL.

The chain is built from TRBV7-3 and TRBJ2-3, with D tentatively TRBD2 (6 bases). CDR1 and CDR2 from the germline V gene are SGHTA and FQGTGA. The CDR3 consists of 14 residues. V lost 2 bases and J 3 bases, leaving 9 bases between the germline ends. The CDR3 loop reads CASSLFGGTDTQYF. Here the CDR3 DNA reads TGTGCCAGCAGCTTATTTGGGGGGACAGATACGCAGTATTTT.